The 5 T cell receptor beta chains below come from one sample, sequenced in a study of T-cell memory formation after mild COVID-19. TCRdb re-analysed the 5' RACE reads in MiXCR, keeping a single row per CDR3 protein. The sample yields about 350,000 distinct CDR3 sequences, 20% to 25% seen once. The sequenced sample was PBMCs or a T cell subset sorted from them (not recorded which). Every receptor here comes from a man aged 18-30 years who had mild COVID-19 (a few samples of this study predate the infection). Cell type and time point are not known.

The gene calls are TRBV5-1 and TRBJ2-2; no clear D. The length of the CDR3 is 15 residues. Trimming cost V 9 bases and J 4 bases, with 19 bases left between them. Germline CDR1 is SGHRS and CDR2 is YFSETQ. CDR3 protein: CATRLSEQLTGELFF. The CDR3 nucleotides read TGCGCCACAAGGCTATCTGAACAGCTCACCGGGGAGCTGTTTTTT.

The rearrangement links TRBV5-1 to TRBJ2-7; tentative D call: TRBD2 (5 bases). CDR3 size: 14 residues. The germline gives CDR1 SGHRS, CDR2 YFSETQ. The germline V and J ends were trimmed by 2 bases and 7 bases, with 16 bases remaining between them. CDR3 sequence reads: CASSFDGVLGEQYF. DNA of the CDR3: TGCGCCAGCAGCTTCGACGGGGTTCTAGGGGAGCAGTACTTC.

The chain is built from TRBV20-1 and TRBJ2-3, with D possibly being TRBD2 (5 bases). Trimming removed 1 base from V and 6 bases from J, with 14 bases in between. Germline lookup yields CDR1 DFQATT and CDR2 SNEGSKA (reference sequence). The CDR3 extends over 14 amino acids. The CDR3 reads CSARVGASWDTQYF. CDR3 bases: TGCAGTGCTAGAGTTGGAGCTAGCTGGGATACGCAGTATTTT.

This clonotype was detected only a few times. The chain joins TRBV19 to TRBJ1-1; 10 bases agree with TRBD1. After removal of 7 bases from V and 6 bases from J, the junction contained 8 bases not matched to a gene. Per germline, CDR1 LNHDA and CDR2 SQIVND (reference sequence). CDR3 length equals 14 residues. The chain's CDR3 is CASTRQGARAEAFF. CDR3 bases: TGTGCCAGTACCCGACAGGGGGCAAGGGCTGAAGCTTTCTTT.

This clonotype was picked up a small number of times. The rearrangement uses TRBV18 and TRBJ2-5; TRBD2 aligns across 8 bases. Per the germline V gene, CDR1 is KGHSH and CDR2 is LQKENI. The CDR3 runs to 14 residues. V dropped 2 bases and J dropped 4; count of bases not matched to a gene: 3. CDR3 loop: CASSPGSGRETQYF. The CDR3 DNA follows: TGTGCCAGCTCACCAGGAAGCGGGAGAGAGACCCAGTACTTC. Based on the CDR3 plus reference TRBV18 and TRBJ2-5, the full variable domain is NAGVMQNPRHLVRRRGQEARLRCSPMKGHSHVYWYRQLPEEGLKFMVYLQKENIIDESGMPKERFSAEFPKEGPSILRIQQVVRGDSAAYFCASSPGSGRETQYFGPGTRLLVL.